Described below is a single T cell receptor beta chain sequence and its context. As yet, its antigen is unknown. The data stem from a study of shared clonotypes between healthy human individuals. Whole-study context: The donors, two women and a few men, were aged 18 to 49.

Whole-study results and caveats: Relative to memory subsets, naive subsets generally showed larger estimated richness. Among donors, sharing of clonotypes was expected to be affected by sequencing depth.

The CDR3 totals 12 residues. Germline V gene data show CDR1 as MDHEN and CDR2 as SYDVKM. With 6 bases removed from V and 9 bases from J, the gap between germline ends came to 12 bases. Profiling relied on immunoSEQ multiplex PCR, and the TCRdb table lists in-frame clones only, not all of them. The table has around 550,000 clones, almost 97% seen once. The specimen sequenced was naive CD4+ T cells sorted from blood. Subset specified: CD45RA+ positively selected. The TCR was taken from a woman aged 30 to 39 in good health. The rearrangement joins TRBV28 to TRBJ2-4; D is possibly TRBD1 (6 bases). CDR3 in amino acids: CASSQQGPIQYF. The CDR3 DNA reads TGTGCCAGCAGCCAACAGGGACCCATTCAGTACTTC.